This entry lists 2 T cell receptor beta chains sequenced from one sample in a study of T cell repertoires in cytomegalovirus infection. TCRdb re-analysed the reads in MiXCR, keeping a single row per CDR3 protein. The data hold around 350,000 distinct CDR3 sequences, with 15% to 20% observed a single time. Sequencing was done on a sample of PBMCs. The receptor set was obtained from a human donor in good health (CMV status not recorded). Some clones in this sample may be carry-over from other donors' samples.

This clonotype was seen repeatedly, ten times or more. The V and J genes are TRBV7-2 and TRBJ1-2, with D possibly matching TRBD1 (5 bases). The V end was cut by 6 bases, the J end by 8 bases, with 16 bases between. The CDR3 totals 13 residues. The V gene's germline CDR1 is SGHTA and CDR2 FQGNSA. CDR3: CASSSRGEGGYTF. CDR3 bases: TGTGCCAGCAGTTCGCGGGGGGAAGGGGGCTACACCTTC.

This clonotype was seen ten or more times. CDR3 sequence reads: CASSSTGLPYNEQFF. The CDR3 nucleotides read TGTGCCAGCAGCTCGACGGGACTACCTTACAATGAGCAGTTCTTC. The chain joins TRBV7-2 to TRBJ2-1; 7 positions agree with TRBD2. The CDR3 is made up of 15 amino acids. Trimming removed 4 bases from V and 4 bases from J; junction bases left unmatched: 7. CDR1 is SGHTA, CDR2 FQGNSA, per germline.